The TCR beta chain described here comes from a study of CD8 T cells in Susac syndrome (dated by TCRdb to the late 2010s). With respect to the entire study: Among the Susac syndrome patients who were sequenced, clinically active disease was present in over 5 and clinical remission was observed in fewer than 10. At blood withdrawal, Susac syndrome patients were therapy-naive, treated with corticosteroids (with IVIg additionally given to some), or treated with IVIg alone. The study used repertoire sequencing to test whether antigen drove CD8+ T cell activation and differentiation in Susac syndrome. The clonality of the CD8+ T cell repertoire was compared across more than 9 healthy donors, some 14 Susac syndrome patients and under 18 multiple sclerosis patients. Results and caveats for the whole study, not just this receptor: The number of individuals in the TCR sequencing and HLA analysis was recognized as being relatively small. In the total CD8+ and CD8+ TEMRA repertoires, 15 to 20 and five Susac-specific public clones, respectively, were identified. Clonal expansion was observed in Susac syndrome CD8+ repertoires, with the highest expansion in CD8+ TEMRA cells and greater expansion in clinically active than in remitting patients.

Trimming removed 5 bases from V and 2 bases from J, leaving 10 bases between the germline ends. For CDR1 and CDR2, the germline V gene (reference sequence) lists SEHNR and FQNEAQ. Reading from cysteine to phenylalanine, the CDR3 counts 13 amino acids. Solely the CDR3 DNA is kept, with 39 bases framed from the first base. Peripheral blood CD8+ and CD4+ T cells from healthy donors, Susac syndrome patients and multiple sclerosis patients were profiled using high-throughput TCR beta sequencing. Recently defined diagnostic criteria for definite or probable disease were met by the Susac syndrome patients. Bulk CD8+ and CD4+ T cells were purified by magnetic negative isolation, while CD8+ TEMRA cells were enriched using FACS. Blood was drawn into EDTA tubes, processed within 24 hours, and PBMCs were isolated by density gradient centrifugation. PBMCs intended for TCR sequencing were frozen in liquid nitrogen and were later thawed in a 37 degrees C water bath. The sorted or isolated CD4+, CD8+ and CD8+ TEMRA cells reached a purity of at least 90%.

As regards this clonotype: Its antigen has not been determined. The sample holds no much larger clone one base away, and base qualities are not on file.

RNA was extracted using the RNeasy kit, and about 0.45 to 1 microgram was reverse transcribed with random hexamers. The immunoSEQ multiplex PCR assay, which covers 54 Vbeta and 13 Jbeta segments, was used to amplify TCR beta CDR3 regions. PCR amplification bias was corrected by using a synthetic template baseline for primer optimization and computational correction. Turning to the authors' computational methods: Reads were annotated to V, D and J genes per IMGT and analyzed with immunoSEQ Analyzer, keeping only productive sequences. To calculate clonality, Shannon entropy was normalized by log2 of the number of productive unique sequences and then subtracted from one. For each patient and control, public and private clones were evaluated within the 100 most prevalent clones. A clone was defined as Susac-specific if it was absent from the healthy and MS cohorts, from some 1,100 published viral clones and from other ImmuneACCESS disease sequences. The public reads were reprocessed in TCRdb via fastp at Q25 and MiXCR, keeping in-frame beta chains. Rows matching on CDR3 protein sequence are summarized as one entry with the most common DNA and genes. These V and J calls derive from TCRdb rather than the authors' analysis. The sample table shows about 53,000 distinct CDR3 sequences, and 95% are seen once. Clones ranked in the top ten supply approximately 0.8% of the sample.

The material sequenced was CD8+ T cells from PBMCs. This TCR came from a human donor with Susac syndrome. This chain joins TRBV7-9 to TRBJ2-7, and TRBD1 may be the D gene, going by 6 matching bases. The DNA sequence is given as TGTGCCAGCAGCCCGACAGGAACCTACGAGCAGTACTTC. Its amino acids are CASSPTGTYEQYF.